This T cell receptor beta chain was documented in a study of shared clonotypes between healthy human individuals. Study-wide results and caveats: Even with large depth, rarefaction showed that sorted-subset sequencing was incomplete.

The protocol was immunoSEQ multiplex PCR, while the TCRdb copy is restricted to in-frame clones and leaves out a portion. Altogether approximately 350,000 clones are present, roughly 70% being singletons, with the ten largest covering 10%. As regards this clone: The antigen is undetermined.

Germline-derived CDR1 and CDR2 are LGHNA and YNFKEQ. The CDR3 covers 15 residues. The junction had 4 bases not matched to a gene; V was cut back by 5 bases and J by 0 bases. The sequenced sample consisted of memory CD4+ T cells sorted from blood. Stated subset: CD45RA-negative fraction. This receptor was taken from a man between 25 and 39 years old in good health. The genes are TRBV4-2 and TRBJ2-1; 7 bases line up with TRBD1. The CDR3 DNA is TGTGCCAGCAGCGCCCGACAGGGCTCCTACAATGAGCAGTTCTTC. It yields the protein CASSARQGSYNEQFF.